This T cell receptor (beta chain) was sequenced for a study of cytomegalovirus exposure and HLA in healthy donors. There are 11 residues in the CDR3. Deletions cut 5 bases from V and 8 bases from J, with 7 bases between. Germline V gives CDR1 MNHEY, CDR2 SVGAGI. 13 Jbeta primers and 60 Vbeta primers were used for the PCR. Only in-frame clones appear in the TCRdb table, and some are missing; sequencing was by immunoSEQ multiplex PCR. The data hold about 100,000 clones, with around four fifths observed a single time. Study conclusions and caveats: It was shown in a later analysis that HLA-associated TCR beta chains were more clonally expanded than other, equally common chains. Trimming of TCR beta V- and J-genes showed a link, identified in a later analysis, to a missense DCLRE1C variant. Some 16,000 TCR beta sequences were associated with HLA alleles at 0.05 false discovery rate in a later analysis.

On this clone: The antigen remains unidentified.

Material: PBMCs. This receptor was taken from a man aged 35-49 years in good health and CMV-seronegative. The rearrangement uses TRBV6-5 and TRBJ2-1; D is possibly TRBD1 (5 bases). DNA for the CDR3: TGTGCCAGCAGTAAAGGGGATGAGCAGTTCTTC. This codes for CASSKGDEQFF.